Below, one T cell receptor (beta chain) is given with its context. The sample is drawn from a study of blood T cell repertoires in COVID-19. As for the study in general: Samples of COVID-19 (acute and convalescent) were obtained from the United States, Italy and Spain.

Original data processing: By means of reference gene primer amplification, nucleated cell counts were estimated. Generated by immunoSEQ multiplex PCR, the TCRdb table keeps only in-frame clones and is missing some. V and J calls and clone size are as listed in that table; D and trimming were resolved from the DNA. The sample consists of more than 100,000 clones, approximately 90% of them appearing once. This CDR3 contains 18 residues. CDR1 MGHRA and CDR2 YSYEKL come from the germline V gene. After removal of 2 bases from V and 10 bases from J, the junction contained 18 bases not matched to a gene. V gene TRBV4-1 combines with J gene TRBJ2-1, with 9 nucleotides matching TRBD2. The sample taken for sequencing was peripheral blood. The sequence derives from a man aged 45-65 years with active or convalescent COVID-19. The CDR3 nucleotides are TGCGCCAGCAGCCAAAATAGCGGGGGCGCTCCTAAGGCAATGGAGCAGTTCTTC. Its protein product is CASSQNSGGAPKAMEQFF.